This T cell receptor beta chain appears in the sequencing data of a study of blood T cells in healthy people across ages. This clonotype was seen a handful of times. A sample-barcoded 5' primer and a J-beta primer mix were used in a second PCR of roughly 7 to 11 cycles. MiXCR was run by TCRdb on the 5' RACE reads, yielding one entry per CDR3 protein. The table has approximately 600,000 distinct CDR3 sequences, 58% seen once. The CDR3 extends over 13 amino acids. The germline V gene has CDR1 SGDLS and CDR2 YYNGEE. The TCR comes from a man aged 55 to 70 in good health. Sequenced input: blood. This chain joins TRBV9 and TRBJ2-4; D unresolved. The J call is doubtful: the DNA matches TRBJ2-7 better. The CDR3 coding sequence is TGTGCCAGCAGCGTAGCTACTTCCTACGAGCAGTACTTC. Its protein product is CASSVATSYEQYF.